This T cell receptor (beta chain) was retrieved from a study of shared clonotypes between healthy human individuals. At the level of the study: Ranging from 18 to 49 in age, donors were a couple of women and three men. Study outcomes and limitations: Clonotype sharing among the donors was expected to vary with sequencing depth.

Trimming removed 5 bases from V and 3 bases from J, with 5 bases in between. Germline CDR1 is SEHNR and CDR2 is FQNEAQ (reference sequence). The CDR3 is 11 amino acids. Naive CD8 populations comprised CD45RO-negative cells positively selected for CCR7, excluding terminally differentiated effector memory CD45RA+ cells. Each cell subset's genomic DNA was divided evenly among several immunoSEQ plates. This table comes from immunoSEQ multiplex PCR, and its TCRdb copy is limited to in-frame clones, with some not included. The sample shows millions of clones, about 95% of them seen only once. Points on this clone: Antigen: not known. This may stem from a read error, because a much larger clone lies one nucleotide away.

Sample: naive CD8+ T cells sorted from blood. The TCR originated in a man in his late teens or twenties in good health. This chain joins TRBV7-9 and TRBJ2-7; D not resolved. CDR3 region: CASSTLYEQYF. CDR3 DNA: TGTGCCAGCAGCACCCTCTACGAGCAGTACTTC.